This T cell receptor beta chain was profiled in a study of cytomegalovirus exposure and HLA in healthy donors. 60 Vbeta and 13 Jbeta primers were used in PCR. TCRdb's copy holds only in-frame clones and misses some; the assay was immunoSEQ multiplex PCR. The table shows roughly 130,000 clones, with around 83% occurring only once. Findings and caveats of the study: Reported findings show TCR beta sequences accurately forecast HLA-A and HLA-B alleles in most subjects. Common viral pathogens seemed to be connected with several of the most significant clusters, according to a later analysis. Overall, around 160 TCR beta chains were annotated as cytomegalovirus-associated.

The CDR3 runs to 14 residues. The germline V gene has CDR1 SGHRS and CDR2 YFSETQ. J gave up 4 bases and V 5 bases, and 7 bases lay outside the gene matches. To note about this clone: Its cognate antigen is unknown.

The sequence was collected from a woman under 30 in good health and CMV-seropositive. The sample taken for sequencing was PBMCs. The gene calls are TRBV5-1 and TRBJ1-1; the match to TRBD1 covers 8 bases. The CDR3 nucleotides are TGCGCCAGCAGAACCGACAGGGGCGGCACTGAAGCTTTCTTT. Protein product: CASRTDRGGTEAFF. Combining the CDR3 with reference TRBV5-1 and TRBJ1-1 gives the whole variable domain KAGVTQTPRYLIKTRGQQVTLSCSPISGHRSVSWYQQTPGQGLQFLFEYFSETQRNKGNFPGRFSGRQFSNSRSEMNVSTLELGDSALYLCASRTDRGGTEAFFGQGTRLTVV.